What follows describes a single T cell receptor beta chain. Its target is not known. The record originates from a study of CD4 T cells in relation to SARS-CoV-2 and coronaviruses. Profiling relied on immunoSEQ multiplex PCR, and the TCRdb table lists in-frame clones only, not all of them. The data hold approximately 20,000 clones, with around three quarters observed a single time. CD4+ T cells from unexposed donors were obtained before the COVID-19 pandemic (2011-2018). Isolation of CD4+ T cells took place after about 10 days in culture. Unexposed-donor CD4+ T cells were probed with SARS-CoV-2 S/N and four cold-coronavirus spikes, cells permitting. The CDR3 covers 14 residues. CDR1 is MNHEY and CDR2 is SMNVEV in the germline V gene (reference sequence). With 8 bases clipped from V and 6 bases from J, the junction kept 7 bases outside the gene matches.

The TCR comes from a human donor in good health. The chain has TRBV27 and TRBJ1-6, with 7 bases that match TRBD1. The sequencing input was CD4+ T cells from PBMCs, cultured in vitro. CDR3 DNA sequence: TGTGCCAGCGGCTTGACAGGGCGTAATTCACCCCTCCACTTT. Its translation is CASGLTGRNSPLHF.